This T cell receptor (beta chain) was captured by sequencing in a study of shared clonotypes between healthy human individuals. The wider study: The study used three CD4 naive, three CD4 memory, two CD8 naive and one CD8 memory plate per donor. Study conclusions and caveats: Memory subsets had estimated richness that was generally smaller than that of naive subsets. Clonotype sharing among donors was expected to depend on sequencing depth.

Only in-frame clones appear in the TCRdb table, and some are missing; sequencing was by immunoSEQ multiplex PCR. The top ten hold 11% of the sample, which has under 300,000 clones, approximately 70% seen once. The germline V gene has CDR1 SGHRS and CDR2 YFSETQ. V lost 2 bases and J 6 bases, leaving 12 bases between the germline ends. This CDR3 is built from 14 residues. Donors included only healthy HIV-negative adults lacking recent acute infections or vaccinations. As to this clone: The antigen is unknown.

This receptor was obtained from a man in his thirties or forties in good health. Sequenced sample: memory CD4+ T cells sorted from blood. Subset of the sample: CD45RA-negative fraction. The genes are TRBV5-1 and TRBJ2-1; the D gene is possibly TRBD2 (6 bases). The CDR3 sequence: CASSFSGVSNEQFF. In nucleotides, the CDR3 is TGCGCCAGCAGCTTTTCGGGGGTGTCCAATGAGCAGTTCTTC.